A single sample gave rise to the 22 T cell receptor beta chains below, sequenced in a study of T cells in Graves' hyperthyroidism and ophthalmopathy. Using RNA transcripts as the source, TCR beta CDR3 regions were amplified. During a first-round RT-PCR of the TCR CDR3, the HTBI primer set was used. TCRdb reanalysed the multiplex PCR reads using MiXCR and keeps one entry per CDR3 protein. Of hundreds of thousands of distinct CDR3 sequences in the sample, about 15% were seen once. The sequenced sample was blood. These receptors came from a woman aged 18-29 years with Graves' hyperthyroidism.

This chain joins TRBV24-1 and TRBJ2-7; 9 bases agree with TRBD1. V was clipped by 11 bases and J by 0 bases; unmatched bases: 4. This CDR3 has 13 amino acids. CDR1 is KGHDR and CDR2 is SFDVKD in the germline V gene. CDR3 coding DNA: TGTGCCATCGGACAGGGGCACTCCTACGAGCAGTACTTC. It specifies CAIGQGHSYEQYF.

The chain recombines TRBV28 with TRBJ2-1; weak D call: TRBD1 (5 bases). The CDR3 contains 15 residues. CDR1 is MDHEN and CDR2 is SYDVKM in the germline V gene. V gave up 4 bases and J gave up 6 bases, with 16 bases separating them. The CDR3 here is CASSWYQGGTNEQFF. The CDR3 DNA sequence: TGTGCCAGCAGTTGGTATCAGGGCGGTACCAATGAGCAGTTCTTC. The variable domain in full, with the rest retrieved from reference TRBV28 and TRBJ2-1, is DVKVTQSSRYLVKRTGEKVFLECVQDMDHENMFWYRQDPGLGLRLIYFSYDVKMKEKGDIPEGYSVSREKKERFSLILESASTNQTSMYLCASSWYQGGTNEQFFGPGTRLTVL.

The V call is TRBV5-4, the J call TRBJ2-2; D not resolved. The CDR3 contains 13 residues. V dropped 1 base and J dropped 5 bases, with 6 bases sitting between them. Germline V gives CDR1 SGHNT, CDR2 YYREEE (reference sequence). Here the CDR3 reads CASSLWQTGELFF. The CDR3 DNA reads TGTGCCAGCAGCTTGTGGCAAACCGGGGAGCTGTTTTTT.

This clonotype was observed at least ten times. The chain carries TRBV5-1 and TRBJ2-7; the D call may be TRBD1 or TRBD2 (5 bases each). This CDR3 spans 15 amino acids. CDR1 is SGHRS and CDR2 is YFSETQ in the germline V gene. V lost 4 bases to trimming and J lost 3 bases, with 17 bases between them. In nucleotides, the CDR3 is TGCGCCAGCAGCGCCGGGACCGCGGCTCGCTACGAGCAGTACTTC. This translates into CASSAGTAARYEQYF.

This sequence joins TRBV5-1 and TRBJ2-3; D is undetermined. CDR1 SGHRS and CDR2 YFSETQ come from the germline V gene. This CDR3 contains 16 residues. V lost 1 base and J lost 5, with 17 bases in between. As DNA, the CDR3 is TGCGCCAGCAGCTTGAAGGCAGGCGAGTATAAAGATACGCAGTATTTT. Encoded protein: CASSLKAGEYKDTQYF.

The V gene is TRBV10-2, the J gene TRBJ1-3; TRBD1 matches at 8 bases. This CDR3 is 12 amino acids long. Germline V CDR1 and CDR2: WSHSY, SAAADI. Unmatched junction bases numbered 2, after V lost 10 bases and J lost 3 bases. CDR3 in amino acids: CAKDRGGNTIYF. The CDR3 region has the DNA TGCGCCAAAGACAGGGGTGGAAACACCATATATTTT.

Ten or more counts support this clonotype. V usage is TRBV18 and J usage is TRBJ2-4; no clear D. Germline CDR1 is KGHSH and CDR2 is LQKENI. V dropped 3 bases and J dropped 5 bases, with 11 bases sitting between them. The CDR3 is made up of 14 amino acids. The CDR3 DNA follows: TGTGCCAGCTCACCGGCCGCGGCTCAAAACATTCAGTACTTC. Translating gives CASSPAAAQNIQYF. The full variable domain, completed using reference TRBV18 and TRBJ2-4, is NAGVMQNPRHLVRRRGQEARLRCSPMKGHSHVYWYRQLPEEGLKFMVYLQKENIIDESGMPKERFSAEFPKEGPSILRIQQVVRGDSAAYFCASSPAAAQNIQYFGAGTRLSVL.

This clonotype came up many times. This chain connects TRBV7-9 to TRBJ2-7; D may be TRBD2 (6 bases). V was shortened by 7 bases and J by 0 bases, with 10 bases between the two germline ends. Germline-derived CDR1 and CDR2 are SEHNR and FQNEAQ (reference sequence). There are 13 residues in the CDR3. The CDR3 DNA sequence: TGTGCCAGCATCCCGGGAGACTCCTACGAGCAGTACTTC. Translation gives CASIPGDSYEQYF.

The chain is built from TRBV4-1 and TRBJ1-6; 12 nucleotides agree with TRBD1. V dropped 2 bases and J dropped 7; count of bases not matched to a gene: 6. Per the germline V gene, CDR1 is MGHRA and CDR2 is YSYEKL. The length of the CDR3 is 17 residues. CDR3 coding DNA: TGCGCCAGCAGCCAACTGGGACAGGGGGCGAAAAATTCACCCCTCCACTTT. It encodes CASSQLGQGAKNSPLHF.

This chain uses TRBV6-2 or TRBV6-3 with TRBJ2-1; TRBD2 matches at 12 bases. J gave up 6 bases and V 0 bases, and 3 bases lay outside the gene matches. The CDR3 totals 16 residues. Germline CDR1 reads MNHEY; CDR2 reads SVGEGT. The DNA of the CDR3 is TGTGCCAGCAGTTACTCGACTAGCGGGAGTTTCAATGAGCAGTTCTTC. Protein product: CASSYSTSGSFNEQFF.

J is TRBJ2-5 and V is TRBV28; D remains ambiguous. This CDR3 has 12 residues. Germline V gives CDR1 MDHEN, CDR2 SYDVKM. V lost 4 bases, J lost 7 bases, and 10 bases lay in between. The CDR3 DNA reads as TGTGCCAGCAGTTCCTCCCACTGGACCCAGTACTTC. As protein: CASSSSHWTQYF.

The table lists this clonotype with many counts. The genes are TRBV11-2 and TRBJ2-2, with unresolved D. CDR3 length equals 15 residues. CDR1 is SGHAT and CDR2 is FQNNGV in the germline V gene. V lost 1 base and J lost 3, with 9 bases in between. The CDR3 coding sequence is TGTGCCAGCAGCTTAGGTACTTCAGACACCGGGGAGCTGTTTTTT. Amino acids: CASSLGTSDTGELFF.

This clonotype was seen ten or more times. This CDR3 reads CASGTSFYEQYF. The DNA of the CDR3 is TGTGCCAGCGGGACTAGCTTCTACGAGCAGTACTTC. The chain uses TRBV6-1 and TRBJ2-7, with 9 bases aligning to TRBD2. CDR1 and CDR2 (germline): MNHNS, SASEGT. With V trimmed by 8 bases and J by 3 bases, 2 bases remained unmatched. The CDR3 sequence is 12 residues long.

At least ten counts were recorded for this clonotype. The chain combines TRBV9 with TRBJ1-2, with 7 bases that match TRBD1. CDR1 and CDR2 (germline): SGDLS, YYNGEE. The CDR3 loop spans 15 amino acids. The trim removed 3 bases at V and 0 bases at J, leaving 5 bases unmatched. The CDR3 DNA follows: TGTGCCAGCAGCGGGGACAGCCTGCCTAACTATGGCTACACCTTC. It is translated as CASSGDSLPNYGYTF.

This clonotype was recorded many times. V usage is TRBV15 and J usage is TRBJ1-4; D call uncertain. Germline CDR1 LNHNV, CDR2 YYDKDF (reference sequence). The CDR3 is 19 amino acids. V lost 4 bases and J lost 1, with 22 bases in between. The DNA for the CDR3 is TGTGCCACCAGCAAATATATAGGTTGGGGAAAAAGAACTAATGAAAAACTGTTTTTT. Its protein product is CATSKYIGWGKRTNEKLFF.

This clonotype was observed at least ten times. The chain combines TRBV6-1 with TRBJ1-5; D remains ambiguous. Trimming took 6 bases from V and 0 from J, leaving 15 bases between them. The CDR3 is made up of 16 amino acids. The V gene's germline CDR1 is MNHNS and CDR2 SASEGT. The CDR3 coding sequence is TGTGCCAGCAGCGCCTTGACACGATATAGCAATCAGCCCCAGCATTTT. Translated, it gives CASSALTRYSNQPQHF.

V and J are TRBV5-4 and TRBJ1-1; TRBD1 is a possible D gene (5 bases). Trimming took 3 bases from V and 6 from J, leaving 21 bases between them. Germline values: CDR1 SGHNT, CDR2 YYREEE (reference sequence). This CDR3 has 16 amino acids. The CDR3 region is CASSWGIQMGASEAFF. The CDR3 coding sequence is TGTGCCAGCAGCTGGGGGATTCAAATGGGAGCTTCTGAAGCTTTCTTT.

The V gene is TRBV2, the J gene TRBJ2-2; 12 bases are shared with TRBD2. V dropped 9 bases and J dropped 6; count of bases not matched to a gene: 8. This CDR3 contains 15 residues. CDR1 and CDR2 from the germline V gene are SNHLY and FYNNEI. CDR3: CARSRLAGEAGELFF. CDR3 nucleotides: TGTGCCAGATCTAGACTAGCGGGAGAGGCCGGGGAGCTGTTTTTT.

This clonotype was detected ten times or more. This rearrangement joins TRBV19 to TRBJ1-4; D call uncertain. Between the trimmed V and J ends, which lost 5 bases and 6 bases, there was a span of 16 bases. The CDR3 is made up of 15 amino acids. In germline, CDR1 is LNHDA, CDR2 SQIVND (reference sequence). The CDR3, as DNA: TGTGCCAGTAGTTGGAGTTACCGGCCGGATGAAAAACTGTTTTTT. Its translation is CASSWSYRPDEKLFF.

This clonotype came up many times. The chain has TRBV9 and TRBJ2-3; TRBD2 matches 14 bases. The CDR3 extends over 17 amino acids. Per germline, CDR1 SGDLS and CDR2 YYNGEE. V trimming: 4 bases; J trimming: 2 bases; junction bases outside the gene matches: 6. For the CDR3, the DNA is TGTGCCAGCAGCTCGGGACTAGCGGGGGCCGTCACAGATACGCAGTATTTT. Its protein product is CASSSGLAGAVTDTQYF.

The chain has TRBV7-9 and TRBJ2-1; D might be TRBD1 (6 bases). CDR1 and CDR2 from the germline V gene are SEHNR and FQNEAQ (reference sequence). The germline V and J ends were trimmed by 5 bases and 2 bases, with 19 bases remaining between them. The CDR3 is 17 amino acids. For the CDR3, the DNA is TGTGCCAGCAGCCAACCACAGACAGGCTTTACCTACAATGAGCAGTTCTTC. Translation: CASSQPQTGFTYNEQFF.

This sequence joins TRBV20-1 and TRBJ2-7, with D hard to call. CDR3 length: 12 residues. V dropped 3 bases and J dropped 3 bases, with 9 bases sitting between them. Germline-derived CDR1 and CDR2 are DFQATT and SNEGSKA (reference sequence). DNA of the CDR3: TGCAGTGCTAGCTCGTGGGACTACGAGCAGTACTTC. Its translation is CSASSWDYEQYF.